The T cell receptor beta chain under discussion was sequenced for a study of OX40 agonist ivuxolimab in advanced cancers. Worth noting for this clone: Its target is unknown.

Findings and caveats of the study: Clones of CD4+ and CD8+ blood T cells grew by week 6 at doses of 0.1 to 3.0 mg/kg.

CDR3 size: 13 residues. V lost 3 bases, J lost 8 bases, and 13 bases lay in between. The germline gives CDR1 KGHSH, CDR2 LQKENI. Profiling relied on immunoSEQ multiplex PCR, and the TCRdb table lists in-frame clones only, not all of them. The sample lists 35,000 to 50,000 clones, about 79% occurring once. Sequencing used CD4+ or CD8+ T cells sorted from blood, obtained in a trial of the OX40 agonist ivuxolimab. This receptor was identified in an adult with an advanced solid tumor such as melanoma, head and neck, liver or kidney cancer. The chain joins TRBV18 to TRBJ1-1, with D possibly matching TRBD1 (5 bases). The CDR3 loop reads CASSPILQEEAFF. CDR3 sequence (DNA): TGTGCCAGCTCACCGATCTTACAGGAAGAAGCTTTCTTT.